The next 31 T cell receptor beta chains were all read from a single sample in a study. TCRdb reprocessed the RT-PCR reads via MiXCR and lists one record per CDR3 protein. The table lists hundreds of thousands of distinct CDR3 sequences, about 14% of them singletons. The sequenced sample was memory CD4+ T cells from blood. The receptors were sampled from a female donor in good health, serving as a healthy control.

This clonotype was detected ten times or more. This chain links TRBV4-3 with TRBJ1-1; a possible D gene is TRBD1 (5 bases). Germline CDR1 is LGHNA and CDR2 is YSLEER. The length of the CDR3 is 14 residues. V dropped 3 bases and J dropped 1 base, with 9 bases sitting between them. DNA of the CDR3: TGCGCCAGCAGCCATGCTACAGGGAACACTGAAGCTTTCTTT. Protein product: CASSHATGNTEAFF.

This clonotype appeared a few times. This chain uses TRBV5-1 with TRBJ2-7; 11 bases are a match to TRBD1. CDR3 size: 14 residues. V was clipped by 5 bases and J by 5 bases; unmatched bases: 6. Germline CDR1 and CDR2: SGHRS and YFSETQ. The chain's CDR3 is CASSTGTGGNEQYF. The CDR3 DNA reads TGCGCCAGCAGTACCGGGACAGGGGGTAACGAGCAGTACTTC.

This clonotype was observed many times. The rearrangement links TRBV7-9 to TRBJ2-7, with D tentatively TRBD2 (5 bases). V was pared by 0 bases and J by 1 base, with 13 bases between. The CDR3 length is 16 residues. Germline CDR1 reads SEHNR; CDR2 reads FQNEAQ (reference sequence). The CDR3, as DNA: TGTGCCAGCAGCTTAGCGATCGCGGGCGTTTCCTACGAGCAGTACTTC. This codes for CASSLAIAGVSYEQYF.

This clonotype was detected many times. This chain connects TRBV3-1 to TRBJ2-7; D is unresolved. The CDR3 has 12 amino acids. Trimming left V 1 base short and J 0 bases short, with 1 base between. Per the germline V gene, CDR1 is LGHDT and CDR2 is YNNKEL (reference sequence). CDR3 sequence reads: CASSQGSYEQYF. DNA for the CDR3: TGTGCCAGCAGCCAAGGCTCCTACGAGCAGTACTTC.

This clonotype has ten or more counts. CDR3 in DNA: TGCGCCAGCAGCCAAGTCGGGAAGGGGGCCAAAAGTGAGCAGTTCTTC. Its protein product is CASSQVGKGAKSEQFF. The chain uses TRBV4-3 and TRBJ2-1; 7 positions match TRBD1. The CDR3 sequence is 16 residues long. The germline V gene encodes CDR1 LGHNA and CDR2 YSLEER. J gave up 9 bases and V 1 base, and 12 bases lay outside the gene matches.

The CDR3 loop is CASSLEVNSPLHF. The CDR3 coding sequence is TGCGCCAGCAGCTTGGAAGTCAATTCACCCCTCCACTTT. The gene calls are TRBV5-1 and TRBJ1-6, with unresolved D. The germline V gene encodes CDR1 SGHRS and CDR2 YFSETQ. The CDR3 sequence is 13 residues long. The ends were cut back, 0 bases at V and 7 bases at J, with 5 bases in the middle.

V usage is TRBV12-3 or TRBV12-4 and J usage is TRBJ2-5; TRBD2 agrees at 9 bases. This CDR3 is 18 amino acids long. J was trimmed by 5 bases and V by 1 base; bases with no gene match: 14. CDR3 amino acids: CASSLVRGGIQKMETQYF. The CDR3 coding sequence is TGTGCCAGCAGTTTAGTGCGGGGGGGGATCCAAAAGATGGAGACCCAGTACTTC.

The V and J genes are TRBV5-1 and TRBJ2-1; D is possibly TRBD1 or TRBD2 (7 bases each). The CDR3 is 16 residues long. Germline CDR1 is SGHRS and CDR2 is YFSETQ. The germline V and J ends were trimmed by 1 base and 4 bases, with 15 bases remaining between them. CDR3 region: CASSLSPGGGYNEQFF. The DNA of the CDR3 is TGCGCCAGCAGCTTGTCGCCAGGGGGGGGATACAATGAGCAGTTCTTC.

This clonotype showed up just once. The chain joins TRBV28 to TRBJ1-2, with TRBD1 matching over 7 bases. CDR1 is MDHEN, CDR2 SYDVKM, per germline. This CDR3 spans 15 amino acids. V gave up 6 bases and J gave up 0 bases; unmatched junction bases: 7. CDR3 residues: CASSPSGQTNYGYTF. CDR3 sequence (DNA): TGTGCCAGCAGCCCGTCGGGACAGACTAACTATGGCTACACCTTC.

The chain is built from TRBV3-1 and TRBJ1-2; D is ambiguous. The germline V and J ends were trimmed by 2 bases and 4 bases, with 11 bases remaining between them. Germline V gene sequence: CDR1 LGHDT, CDR2 YNNKEL (reference sequence). This CDR3 spans 14 amino acids. The CDR3 DNA reads TGTGCCAGCAGCCAATCCGTTTCCGCCTATGGCTACACCTTC. The encoded protein is CASSQSVSAYGYTF.

V is TRBV14 and J is TRBJ2-1; the D gene is possibly TRBD2 (5 bases). The CDR3 spans 16 residues. Per the germline V gene, CDR1 is SGHDN and CDR2 is FVKESK. Trimming shortened V by 0 bases and J by 4 bases, and 13 bases separated the two germline ends. The DNA for the CDR3 is TGTGCCAGCAGCCAAGAGGCCGGGGAGAGGTACAATGAGCAGTTCTTC. It codes for CASSQEAGERYNEQFF. The whole variable domain, filled in from reference TRBV14 and TRBJ2-1, reads EAGVTQFPSHSVIEKGQTVTLRCDPISGHDNLYWYRRVMGKEIKFLLHFVKESKQDESGMPNNRFLAERTGGTYSTLKVQPAELEDSGVYFCASSQEAGERYNEQFFGPGTRLTVL.

This clonotype occurred many times. The rearrangement links TRBV27 to TRBJ1-2; 12 bases are shared with TRBD1. Germline V lookup: CDR1 MNHEY, CDR2 SMNVEV (reference sequence). J gave up 8 bases and V 4 bases, and 8 bases lay outside the gene matches. The CDR3 runs to 15 residues. The CDR3, as DNA: TGTGCCAGCAGTTACAAGGGACAGGGGGCACAAGGCTACACCTTC. It is translated as CASSYKGQGAQGYTF.

The chain uses TRBV5-1 and TRBJ1-5; D is undetermined. The CDR3 runs 14 residues. V dropped 0 bases and J dropped 5 bases, with 9 bases sitting between them. CDR1 is SGHRS and CDR2 is YFSETQ in the germline V gene. CDR3 sequence reads: CASSLVGLDQPQHF. The CDR3 nucleotides read TGCGCCAGCAGCTTGGTAGGGCTCGATCAGCCCCAGCATTTT.

This clonotype came up once. The chain is built from TRBV5-5 and TRBJ2-2; D is unclear. The CDR3 is made up of 15 amino acids. Trimming stripped 3 bases from V and 6 bases from J, with 15 bases between. In germline, CDR1 is SGHKS, CDR2 YYEKEE (reference sequence). The CDR3 nucleotides read TGTGCCAGCAGCTACGTTGGTGGTAGGGCCGGGGAGCTGTTTTTT. It is translated as CASSYVGGRAGELFF.

The chain employs TRBV11-2 and TRBJ2-2; maybe TRBD2 (5 bases). The CDR3 totals 17 residues. V gave up 0 bases and J gave up 6 bases, with 17 bases separating them. CDR1 SGHAT and CDR2 FQNNGV come from the germline V gene. CDR3 bases: TGTGCCAGCAGCTTAGATCTGAGGGATTGGAGTCCCGGGGAGCTGTTTTTT. Its protein is CASSLDLRDWSPGELFF.

The chain carries TRBV18 and TRBJ2-3; no reliable D call. CDR3 size: 13 residues. Germline V gives CDR1 KGHSH, CDR2 LQKENI. V lost 3 bases and J lost 5, with 9 bases in between. As DNA, the CDR3 is TGTGCCAGCTCACCGGGCCACGGAGATACGCAGTATTTT. This codes for CASSPGHGDTQYF.

This clonotype was counted only a few times. The gene calls are TRBV29-1 and TRBJ1-1; 10 nucleotides match TRBD1. V was pared by 7 bases and J by 2 bases, with 7 bases of the junction left unmatched. This CDR3 is built from 14 residues. Germline-derived CDR1 and CDR2 are SQVTM and ANQGSEA. The CDR3 loop reads CSGRPTGGNTEAFF. DNA for the CDR3: TGCAGCGGCCGGCCGACAGGGGGCAACACTGAAGCTTTCTTT.

The rearrangement links TRBV5-1 to TRBJ1-2; no reliable D call. CDR3 length: 12 residues. Trimming removed 6 bases at V and 3 bases at J, with 9 bases between. Germline-derived CDR1 and CDR2 are SGHRS and YFSETQ. The CDR3 DNA is TGCGCCAGCAATGACAATGACTATGGCTACACCTTC. Encoded protein: CASNDNDYGYTF.

Points on this clonotype: An end of the junction does not agree with germline; a read error may underlie this. The CDR3 loop is CASSLMQGATNTGELFF. DNA of the CDR3: TGTGCCAGCAGCTTAATGCAGGGGGCAACGAACACCGGGGAGCTGTTCTTC. The chain has TRBV7-3 and TRBJ2-1; 8 nucleotides match TRBD1. In germline, CDR1 is SGHTA, CDR2 FQGTGA. CDR3 length equals 17 residues.

This clonotype was found a few times. The chain combines TRBV27 with TRBJ2-1, with 7 bases matching TRBD1. The CDR3 runs 17 residues. Germline CDR1 MNHEY, CDR2 SMNVEV (reference sequence). With V trimmed by 2 bases and J by 4 bases, 11 bases remained unmatched. CDR3 coding DNA: TGTGCCAGCAGTTTAAGACAGGGTCCAGGAGAATACAATGAGCAGTTCTTC. Translating gives CASSLRQGPGEYNEQFF.

This clonotype was counted between two and nine times. The chain joins TRBV11-3 to TRBJ2-5; the match to TRBD2 covers 8 bases. The CDR3 has 15 residues. The ends lost 5 bases at V and 5 bases at J; junction bases unmatched: 10. Germline values: CDR1 SGHNT, CDR2 YENEEA. CDR3: CASSPRGGRLETQYF. The CDR3 nucleotides are TGTGCCAGCAGCCCCCGAGGCGGGAGGTTGGAGACCCAGTACTTC. Together with reference TRBV11-3 and TRBJ2-5, the CDR3 gives the full variable domain: EAGVVQSPRYKIIEKKQPVAFWCNPISGHNTLYWYLQNLGQGPELLIRYENEEAVDDSQLPKDRFSAERLKGVDSTLKIQPAELGDSAVYLCASSPRGGRLETQYFGPGTRLLVL.

This clonotype was seen a handful of times. The chain uses TRBV10-3 and TRBJ2-1, with a tentative D call TRBD2 (6 bases). Germline CDR1 is ENHRY and CDR2 is SYGVKD. V dropped 7 bases and J dropped 9 bases, with 19 bases sitting between them. This CDR3 spans 14 amino acids. CDR3 nucleotide sequence: TGTGCCATCAATGGAGGGGCTACAACGGTTGAGCAGTTCTTC. Translating gives CAINGGATTVEQFF.

The rearrangement links TRBV12-3 or TRBV12-4 to TRBJ1-2; maybe TRBD1 (6 bases). The CDR3 is 13 amino acids. Between the trimmed V and J ends, which lost 4 bases and 8 bases, there was a span of 14 bases. CDR3 sequence reads: CASSSSRGGGYTF. For the CDR3, the DNA is TGTGCCAGCAGTTCCTCCAGGGGAGGAGGCTACACCTTC.

This clonotype was seen more than once but under ten times. Written as DNA, the CDR3 is TGTGCCAGCACCTACACCCTACAGAGATCCTCCTACGAGCAGTACTTC. This sequence encodes CASTYTLQRSSYEQYF. V and J are TRBV6-2 or TRBV6-3 and TRBJ2-7; no firm D call. CDR3 size: 16 residues. The V gene's germline CDR1 is MNHEY and CDR2 SVGEGT. V was shortened by 7 bases and J by 0 bases, with 19 bases between the two germline ends.

This clonotype has just a few counts. The chain employs TRBV7-2 and TRBJ2-7; D gene unclear. The CDR3 spans 15 residues. V lost 0 bases and J 0 bases, leaving 9 bases between the germline ends. Germline loops: CDR1 SGHTA, CDR2 FQGNSA. CDR3 residues: CASSLAALSSYEQYF. The CDR3 nucleotides read TGTGCCAGCAGCTTAGCGGCGTTAAGCTCCTACGAGCAGTACTTC.

This clonotype was observed a few times. The V call is TRBV5-1, the J call TRBJ2-2, with no clear D. The CDR3 is 15 residues long. V was shortened by 1 base and J by 0 bases, with 7 bases between the two germline ends. Germline V gene data show CDR1 as SGHRS and CDR2 as YFSETQ. The DNA for the CDR3 is TGCGCCAGCAGCTTGAGGCTAACGAACACCGGGGAGCTGTTTTTT. Protein sequence: CASSLRLTNTGELFF.

J is TRBJ1-2 and V is TRBV11-2; 7 positions agree with TRBD1. CDR3 length: 18 amino acids. With 1 base clipped from V and 8 bases from J, the junction kept 19 bases outside the gene matches. Germline lookup yields CDR1 SGHAT and CDR2 FQNNGV. The CDR3 protein is CASSLARDSGSTMIGYTF. CDR3 DNA sequence: TGTGCCAGCAGCTTAGCCAGGGACAGTGGATCCACTATGATAGGCTACACCTTC. The full variable domain, its missing parts supplied by reference TRBV11-2 and TRBJ1-2, is EAGVAQSPRYKIIEKRQSVAFWCNPISGHATLYWYQQILGQGPKLLIQFQNNGVVDDSQLPKDRFSAERLKGVDSTLKIQPAKLEDSAVYLCASSLARDSGSTMIGYTFGSGTRLTVV.

This clonotype was detected only a few times. The chain carries TRBV6-5 and TRBJ1-1; D ambiguous. Germline V gene lookup returns CDR1 MNHEY and CDR2 SVGAGI. V was cut by 2 bases and J by 3 bases, with 7 bases left in between. The CDR3 is 13 residues long. CDR3 amino acids: CASSYRLYTEAFF. The CDR3 DNA reads as TGTGCCAGCAGTTACCGACTTTACACTGAAGCTTTCTTT.

The V gene is TRBV10-3, the J gene TRBJ2-2, with TRBD2 identical over 7 bases. Unmatched junction bases numbered 5, after V lost 7 bases and J lost 3 bases. CDR1 is ENHRY, CDR2 SYGVKD, per germline. The CDR3 runs 14 residues. The CDR3 loop reads CAIKAGRDTGELFF. In DNA form, the CDR3 reads TGTGCCATCAAGGCAGGGAGGGACACCGGGGAGCTGTTTTTT.

This clonotype was seen more than once but under ten times. This chain links TRBV20-1 with TRBJ2-7, with TRBD1 as a possible D gene (6 bases). Germline V gene sequence: CDR1 DFQATT, CDR2 SNEGSKA (reference sequence). The CDR3 has 12 residues. V lost 3 bases, J lost 5 bases, and 11 bases lay in between. The CDR3 DNA reads TGCAGTGCTAGGTCTTACAGGGACGAGCAGTACTTC. It codes for CSARSYRDEQYF.

This clonotype was found many times. The chain combines TRBV10-3 with TRBJ2-5; 8 positions match TRBD1. Germline values: CDR1 ENHRY, CDR2 SYGVKD. V shed 8 bases and J 4 bases; nucleotides not matched to a gene: 3. The CDR3 covers 12 residues. The CDR3 DNA is TGTGCCATCTCTGGACAGGGAGAGACCCAGTACTTC. Its protein is CAISGQGETQYF.